This is a list of T cell receptor beta chains from one sample in a study of identical twins. TCRdb reanalysed the 5' RACE reads using MiXCR and keeps one entry per CDR3 protein. Here the sample spans 550,000 to 800,000 distinct CDR3 sequences, roughly 7.2% being singletons. These same data were also listed under a study on yellow fever vaccine responses in identical twins.

Sequenced material: PBMCs. All receptors derive from a woman aged 18-30 years in good health. CDR3s include the opening cysteine and the closing phenylalanine or tryptophan. The D gene is left open where the match is weak. Some rows have no size entry. The others give once, few or many, or a class for an expanded clone.

J gene: TRBJ2-7
V gene: TRBV12-5
D gene: -
clone size: few
CDR3 length: 15
CDR3 DNA: TGTGCTAGTGGTTTGGTTCTAGCGAACCTATACGAGCAGTACTTC
CDR3 protein: CASGLVLANLYEQYF

J gene: TRBJ2-7
V gene: TRBV7-3
D gene: -
clone size: many
CDR3 length: 14
CDR3 DNA: TGTGCCAGCAGCTTAGGCGGCAGCCTCTACGAGCAGTACTTC
CDR3 protein: CASSLGGSLYEQYF

J gene: TRBJ1-4
V gene: TRBV14
D gene: -
clone size: -
CDR3 length: 13
CDR3 DNA: TGTGCCAGCAGCCAAAATTTCGGGGAAAAACTGTTTTTT
CDR3 protein: CASSQNFGEKLFF

J gene: TRBJ2-1
V gene: TRBV5-1
D gene: TRBD2
clone size: few
CDR3 length: 18
CDR3 DNA: TGCGCCAGCAGCTCCCACCCACTAGCGGGAGAATCCTACAATGAGCAGTTCTTC
CDR3 protein: CASSSHPLAGESYNEQFF

J gene: TRBJ2-2
V gene: TRBV4-1
D gene: -
clone size: few
CDR3 length: 14
CDR3 DNA: TGCGCCAGCAGCCAAAGTCTTATGACCGGGGAGCTGTTTTTT
CDR3 protein: CASSQSLMTGELFF

J gene: TRBJ2-1
V gene: TRBV11-2
D gene: -
clone size: -
CDR3 length: 17
CDR3 DNA: TGTGCCAGCACCGCAATTGGGGGTACCTACTCCTACAATGAGCAGTTCTTC
CDR3 protein: CASTAIGGTYSYNEQFF

J gene: TRBJ2-2
V gene: TRBV12-3/TRBV12-4
D gene: TRBD2
clone size: -
CDR3 length: 15
CDR3 DNA: TGTGCCAGCAGTTTGAGCGGGAGGGCCGGCGGGGAGCTGTTTTTT
CDR3 protein: CASSLSGRAGGELFF

J gene: TRBJ2-7
V gene: TRBV5-5
D gene: -
clone size: -
CDR3 length: 12
CDR3 DNA: TGTGCCAGCAGCTTGGGGGACCACGAGCAGTACTTC
CDR3 protein: CASSLGDHEQYF

J gene: TRBJ1-5
V gene: TRBV10-2
D gene: -
clone size: many
CDR3 length: 16
CDR3 DNA: TGCGCCAGCGATCAGCCGGGGAGGGTGGGCAATCAGCCCCAGCATTTT
CDR3 protein: CASDQPGRVGNQPQHF

J gene: TRBJ2-2
V gene: TRBV24-1
D gene: -
clone size: -
CDR3 length: 17
CDR3 DNA: TGTGCCACCAGTGATTACGGCAGGGGCGCGAACACCGGGGAGCTGTTTTTT
CDR3 protein: CATSDYGRGANTGELFF

J gene: TRBJ2-1
V gene: TRBV6-4
D gene: -
clone size: -
CDR3 length: 14
CDR3 DNA: TGTGCCAGCAGTGACTCGATAGGATCGGGATCCCAGTTCTTC
CDR3 protein: CASSDSIGSGSQFF

J gene: TRBJ2-7
V gene: TRBV29-1
D gene: -
clone size: many
CDR3 length: 13
CDR3 DNA: TGCAGCGTTGAGGTCTCAGCCTCCTACGAGCAGTACTTC
CDR3 protein: CSVEVSASYEQYF

J gene: TRBJ1-5
V gene: TRBV7-6
D gene: -
clone size: many
CDR3 length: 14
CDR3 DNA: TGTGCCAGCAGCTTAAATGCAGGCAATCAGCCCCAGCATTTT
CDR3 protein: CASSLNAGNQPQHF

J gene: TRBJ2-1
V gene: TRBV7-9
D gene: -
clone size: few
CDR3 length: 15
CDR3 DNA: TGTGCCAGCAGCTCTCCAACCCCTTCCTACAATGAGCAGTTCTTC
CDR3 protein: CASSSPTPSYNEQFF

J gene: TRBJ2-1
V gene: TRBV20-1
D gene: TRBD2
clone size: -
CDR3 length: 17
CDR3 DNA: TGCAGTGCTAGAGCCCGCTCTAGCGGGGCCTCCTACAATGAGCAGTTCTTC
CDR3 protein: CSARARSSGASYNEQFF

J gene: TRBJ2-7
V gene: TRBV13
D gene: -
clone size: few
CDR3 length: 16
CDR3 DNA: TGTGCCAGCAGCTTAGAAGAAAACAGGGCTGGAGACGAGCAGTACTTC
CDR3 protein: CASSLEENRAGDEQYF

J gene: TRBJ2-1
V gene: TRBV29-1
D gene: TRBD2
clone size: few
CDR3 length: 14
CDR3 DNA: TGCAGCGCCGAACGCGGGGGGGCGGGCAATGAGCAGTTCTTC
CDR3 protein: CSAERGGAGNEQFF

J gene: TRBJ1-5
V gene: TRBV28
D gene: -
clone size: -
CDR3 length: 15
CDR3 DNA: TGTGCCAGCAGTCTAAGTCAGGGGAACAATCAGCCCCAGCATTTT
CDR3 protein: CASSLSQGNNQPQHF

J gene: TRBJ2-1
V gene: TRBV14
D gene: TRBD2
clone size: -
CDR3 length: 17
CDR3 DNA: TGTGCCAGCAGCCAAGATAAGGTAGCGGGAGGTGTGGATGAGCAGTTCTTC
CDR3 protein: CASSQDKVAGGVDEQFF

J gene: TRBJ2-1
V gene: TRBV9
D gene: -
clone size: -
CDR3 length: 11
CDR3 DNA: TGTGCCAGCAGCGTACTGGATGAGCAGTTCTTC
CDR3 protein: CASSVLDEQFF

J gene: TRBJ1-5
V gene: TRBV12-3/TRBV12-4
D gene: -
clone size: many
CDR3 length: 14
CDR3 DNA: TGTGCCAGCAGTGGGGGTAGTGGCAATCAGCCCCAGCATTTT
CDR3 protein: CASSGGSGNQPQHF

J gene: TRBJ2-3
V gene: TRBV11-2
D gene: -
clone size: -
CDR3 length: 19
CDR3 DNA: TGTGCCAGCAGCTTAGAAGCGAGTGGCCGGGACTTTAGCACAGATACGCAGTATTTT
CDR3 protein: CASSLEASGRDFSTDTQYF

J gene: TRBJ1-1
V gene: TRBV10-3
D gene: -
clone size: many
CDR3 length: 13
CDR3 DNA: TGTGCCATCAGTGAGGGCAGGAACACTGAAGCTTTCTTT
CDR3 protein: CAISEGRNTEAFF

J gene: TRBJ2-3
V gene: TRBV29-1
D gene: TRBD1
clone size: few
CDR3 length: 15
CDR3 DNA: TGCAGCGTTGGAGGCGGCAGGGGGTCCGCGGATACGCAGTATTTT
CDR3 protein: CSVGGGRGSADTQYF

J gene: TRBJ1-6
V gene: TRBV12-3/TRBV12-4
D gene: -
clone size: many
CDR3 length: 13
CDR3 DNA: TGTGCCAGCAGTCCTCGACAGTATTCACCCCTCCACTTT
CDR3 protein: CASSPRQYSPLHF

J gene: TRBJ1-1
V gene: TRBV29-1
D gene: TRBD1
clone size: few
CDR3 length: 16
CDR3 DNA: TGCAGCGTGAGGGGACAGGGAGGAACTACGCCCCAAGAAGCTTTCTTT
CDR3 protein: CSVRGQGGTTPQEAFF

J gene: TRBJ1-5
V gene: TRBV12-3/TRBV12-4
D gene: TRBD1
clone size: many
CDR3 length: 14
CDR3 DNA: TGTGCCAGCGGACTAGACAGGGGGGGCCAGCCCCAGCATTTT
CDR3 protein: CASGLDRGGQPQHF

J gene: TRBJ2-7
V gene: TRBV7-6
D gene: -
clone size: -
CDR3 length: 16
CDR3 DNA: TGTGCCAGCAGCTTAGCCAGCACGATGAGCTCCTACGAGCAGTACTTC
CDR3 protein: CASSLASTMSSYEQYF

J gene: TRBJ1-2
V gene: TRBV20-1
D gene: -
clone size: few
CDR3 length: 14
CDR3 DNA: TGCAGTGCTAGGGCGGGCAGCACGATCTATGGCTACACCTTC
CDR3 protein: CSARAGSTIYGYTF

J gene: TRBJ2-3
V gene: TRBV7-2
D gene: -
clone size: few
CDR3 length: 17
CDR3 DNA: TGTGCCAGCAGCCCCCTTAGGGGGGCGCAGAGCACAGATACGCAGTATTTT
CDR3 protein: CASSPLRGAQSTDTQYF

J gene: TRBJ2-1
V gene: TRBV12-3/TRBV12-4
D gene: -
clone size: many
CDR3 length: 15
CDR3 DNA: TGTGCCAGCAGTTTCGGCCGGAGCTCCTACAATGAGCAGTTCTTC
CDR3 protein: CASSFGRSSYNEQFF

J gene: TRBJ2-1
V gene: TRBV28
D gene: -
clone size: few
CDR3 length: 13
CDR3 DNA: TGTGCCAGCAGTTTAGGGGGACGCTATGAGCAGTTCTTC
CDR3 protein: CASSLGGRYEQFF

J gene: TRBJ2-2
V gene: TRBV24-1
D gene: TRBD2
clone size: few
CDR3 length: 16
CDR3 DNA: TGTGCCACCAGTGATTTGCGGGGGGGGGACACCGGGGAGCTGTTTTTT
CDR3 protein: CATSDLRGGDTGELFF

J gene: TRBJ2-7
V gene: TRBV20-1
D gene: -
clone size: few
CDR3 length: 17
CDR3 DNA: TGCAGTGCTAAACGAAAACGGACACGGACAACGGAATACGAGCAGTACTTC
CDR3 protein: CSAKRKRTRTTEYEQYF

J gene: TRBJ2-6
V gene: TRBV4-1
D gene: -
clone size: few
CDR3 length: 16
CDR3 DNA: TGCGCCAGCAGCCAAGACGGGACAACTGGGGCCAACGTCCTGACTTTC
CDR3 protein: CASSQDGTTGANVLTF

J gene: TRBJ2-1
V gene: TRBV9
D gene: -
clone size: many
CDR3 length: 15
CDR3 DNA: TGTGCCAGCAGCGTCCAGGACTGGTCCTACAATGAGCAGTTCTTC
CDR3 protein: CASSVQDWSYNEQFF

J gene: TRBJ2-1
V gene: TRBV6-4
D gene: TRBD2
clone size: few
CDR3 length: 14
CDR3 DNA: TGTGCCAGCAGTGTTAGCGGGGAGTACAATGAGCAGTTCTTC
CDR3 protein: CASSVSGEYNEQFF

J gene: TRBJ2-1
V gene: TRBV12-3/TRBV12-4
D gene: TRBD2
clone size: few
CDR3 length: 13
CDR3 DNA: TGTGCCAGCAGGCTAGCGGTGGACAATGAGCAGTTCTTC
CDR3 protein: CASRLAVDNEQFF

J gene: TRBJ2-5
V gene: TRBV7-6
D gene: -
clone size: -
CDR3 length: 13
CDR3 DNA: TGTGCCAGCAGCTTGGGGGAGGTAGAGACCCAGTACTTC
CDR3 protein: CASSLGEVETQYF

J gene: TRBJ2-1
V gene: TRBV20-1
D gene: TRBD2
clone size: few
CDR3 length: 19
CDR3 DNA: TGCAGTGCTAGAGGGACTAGCGGGAGCCGGGTTAGCTCCTACAATGAGCAGTTCTTC
CDR3 protein: CSARGTSGSRVSSYNEQFF

J gene: TRBJ2-3
V gene: TRBV7-8
D gene: -
clone size: -
CDR3 length: 15
CDR3 DNA: TGTGCCAGCAGCTTATATGAGGGAGAGGTAGATACGCAGTATTTT
CDR3 protein: CASSLYEGEVDTQYF

J gene: TRBJ1-2
V gene: TRBV20-1
D gene: -
clone size: -
CDR3 length: 15
CDR3 DNA: TGCAGTGCTAGTGAAGGCGGACAGATTAACTATGGCTACACCTTC
CDR3 protein: CSASEGGQINYGYTF

J gene: TRBJ2-3
V gene: TRBV20-1
D gene: TRBD1
clone size: -
CDR3 length: 14
CDR3 DNA: TGCAGTGCTAACAGGGGTCCGGGCACAGATACGCAGTATTTT
CDR3 protein: CSANRGPGTDTQYF

J gene: TRBJ1-5
V gene: TRBV3-1
D gene: -
clone size: -
CDR3 length: 15
CDR3 DNA: TGTGCCAGCAGCCAAAATCCGGACCGCAATCAGCCCCAGCATTTT
CDR3 protein: CASSQNPDRNQPQHF

J gene: TRBJ2-1
V gene: TRBV7-6
D gene: TRBD2
clone size: -
CDR3 length: 16
CDR3 DNA: TGTGCCAGCAGCTACCCCGGGACTAGTGAGGGCGATGAGCAGTTCTTC
CDR3 protein: CASSYPGTSEGDEQFF

J gene: TRBJ2-6
V gene: TRBV19
D gene: -
clone size: -
CDR3 length: 18
CDR3 DNA: TGTGCCAGTAGTACCCCCCGAGACAGCCTCTCTGGGGCCAACGTCCTGACTTTC
CDR3 protein: CASSTPRDSLSGANVLTF

J gene: TRBJ2-3
V gene: TRBV6-1
D gene: -
clone size: -
CDR3 length: 13
CDR3 DNA: TGTGCCAGCGCGACCGTGTGGGCAGATACGCAGTATTTT
CDR3 protein: CASATVWADTQYF

J gene: TRBJ1-1
V gene: TRBV24-1
D gene: TRBD1
clone size: -
CDR3 length: 14
CDR3 DNA: TGTGCCACCAGAGAGGGGGCTATGAACACTGAAGCTTTCTTT
CDR3 protein: CATREGAMNTEAFF

J gene: TRBJ1-1
V gene: TRBV12-3/TRBV12-4
D gene: -
clone size: many
CDR3 length: 13
CDR3 DNA: TGTGCCAGCAGTCGGGCAGGGACTCCTGAAGCTTTCTTT
CDR3 protein: CASSRAGTPEAFF

J gene: TRBJ1-6
V gene: TRBV12-3/TRBV12-4
D gene: -
clone size: many
CDR3 length: 16
CDR3 DNA: TGTGCCAGCAGTTCCTACGATCCCTTCGGTAATTCACCCCTCCACTTT
CDR3 protein: CASSSYDPFGNSPLHF

J gene: TRBJ2-1
V gene: TRBV27
D gene: TRBD2
clone size: few
CDR3 length: 15
CDR3 DNA: TGTGCCAGCAGCCACGGGGGGGCCAAGGTTAATGAGCAGTTCTTC
CDR3 protein: CASSHGGAKVNEQFF

J gene: TRBJ2-3
V gene: TRBV20-1
D gene: TRBD2
clone size: many
CDR3 length: 15
CDR3 DNA: TGCAGTGCGCCTGTAGGCGCGGGAGCCCCGGGTACGCAGTATTTT
CDR3 protein: CSAPVGAGAPGTQYF

J gene: TRBJ2-1
V gene: TRBV12-3/TRBV12-4
D gene: -
clone size: many
CDR3 length: 15
CDR3 DNA: TGTGCCAGCAGTTTCTCAGGGATCTCCTACAATGAGCAGTTCTTC
CDR3 protein: CASSFSGISYNEQFF

J gene: TRBJ2-2
V gene: TRBV12-3/TRBV12-4
D gene: TRBD1
clone size: few
CDR3 length: 16
CDR3 DNA: TGTGCCAGCAGTTTAGCACAGGGGGCGAGGACCGGGGAGCTGTTTTTT
CDR3 protein: CASSLAQGARTGELFF

J gene: TRBJ1-1
V gene: TRBV7-9
D gene: -
clone size: many
CDR3 length: 15
CDR3 DNA: TGTGCCAGCAGCTTAGATCTGGGGGTGAACACTGAAGCTTGCTTT
CDR3 protein: CASSLDLGVNTEACF

J gene: TRBJ1-6
V gene: TRBV5-1
D gene: -
clone size: -
CDR3 length: 15
CDR3 DNA: TGCGCCAGCAGCGTGGGTAACAGGGAGGAATCACCCCTCCACTTT
CDR3 protein: CASSVGNREESPLHF

J gene: TRBJ2-1
V gene: TRBV7-9
D gene: -
clone size: few
CDR3 length: 13
CDR3 DNA: TGTGCCAGCAGCCAGGGCGGGGACAATGAGCAGTTCTTC
CDR3 protein: CASSQGGDNEQFF

J gene: TRBJ2-3
V gene: TRBV5-1
D gene: TRBD2
clone size: many
CDR3 length: 14
CDR3 DNA: TGCGCCAGCAACCTAGCGGGGGGCACAGATACGCAGTATTTT
CDR3 protein: CASNLAGGTDTQYF

J gene: TRBJ2-3
V gene: TRBV20-1
D gene: TRBD2
clone size: few
CDR3 length: 17
CDR3 DNA: TGCAGTGCTGAGAGGACTAGCGGCCATACGGGGGGGGGCACGCAGTATTTT
CDR3 protein: CSAERTSGHTGGGTQYF

J gene: TRBJ1-1
V gene: TRBV7-2
D gene: TRBD1
clone size: -
CDR3 length: 15
CDR3 DNA: TGTGCCAGCACCGTGACAGGGTCAGGGAACACTGAAGCTTTCTTT
CDR3 protein: CASTVTGSGNTEAFF